This T cell receptor (beta chain) was found in a study of cytomegalovirus exposure and HLA in healthy donors. Overall study findings and caveats: Reports described diagnosis of cytomegalovirus status by the classifier as highly specific and sensitive.

As to this clone: Its antigen is not identified.

Donors had nominal health at sampling but likely had unrecorded immune exposures. The CDR3 has 13 residues. The germline V gene encodes CDR1 LNHDA and CDR2 SQIVND (reference sequence). The V gene lost 7 bases and the J gene lost 4 bases, with 11 bases spanning the gap. Primers included in the PCR were 60 Vbeta and 13 Jbeta primers. Method: immunoSEQ multiplex PCR; TCRdb's copy keeps in-frame clones and lacks some. The table gives around 150,000 clones; the top ten clones make up 1% to 1.5% of it. The material sequenced was PBMCs. This chain links TRBV19 with TRBJ2-1, with unresolved D. The source is a woman aged 60-75 years in good health and CMV-seronegative. In nucleotides, the CDR3 is TGTGCCAGTACCAACTCATATTACAATGAGCAGTTCTTC. Residues: CASTNSYYNEQFF.